A single sample gave rise to the 27 T cell receptor beta chains below, sequenced in a study of shared clonotypes between healthy human individuals. Sequencing used immunoSEQ multiplex PCR; TCRdb keeps in-frame clones, though not all of them. Of about 2.1 million clones in the sample, under 95% were seen once. The naive CD8 population came from CD45RO-negative cells selected for CCR7, without terminally differentiated effector memory CD45RA+ cells. Sequencing was done on a sample of naive CD8+ T cells from PBMCs. The receptors originated from a man aged 18 to 35 in good health. Some clones in this sample may be carry-over from other donors' samples.

The chain carries TRBV29-1 and TRBJ2-1; D unresolved. CDR3 length: 11 residues. Trimming removed 3 bases from V and 3 bases from J, with 3 bases in between. The germline gives CDR1 SQVTM, CDR2 ANQGSEA. The CDR3 DNA is TGCAGCGTTGACGTCTACAATGAGCAGTTCTTC. This sequence encodes CSVDVYNEQFF.

This chain joins TRBV6-6 and TRBJ1-1; D is undetermined. The germline V and J ends were trimmed by 8 bases and 11 bases, with 9 bases remaining between them. CDR1 MNHNY and CDR2 SVGAGI come from the germline V gene (reference sequence). This CDR3 spans 9 amino acids. CDR3 region: CASLPSAFF. The CDR3 bases are TGTGCCAGCCTTCCGTCCGCTTTCTTT.

The V call is TRBV4-1, the J call TRBJ2-5, with D unclear. The CDR3 covers 14 residues. CDR1 and CDR2 (germline): MGHRA, YSYEKL. V was pared by 4 bases and J by 5 bases, with 14 bases between. CDR3 coding DNA: TGCGCCAGCAGCCCTTCCCCAGCCTTGGAGACCCAGTACTTC. It yields the protein CASSPSPALETQYF.

This clone was recorded only once. The chain is built from TRBV10-3 and TRBJ2-2; possible D gene TRBD1, 5 bases. V was cut by 0 bases and J by 7 bases, with 6 bases left in between. Germline lookup yields CDR1 ENHRY and CDR2 SYGVKD. CDR3 length: 13 amino acids. Here the CDR3 DNA reads TGTGCCATCAGTGAGTCGGGGCACGGGGAGCTGTTTTTT. This sequence encodes CAISESGHGELFF.

The rearrangement uses TRBV7-9 and TRBJ2-1; 10 positions match TRBD2. Trimming took 5 bases from V and 6 from J; bases not matched to a gene: 10. The CDR3 runs 16 residues. CDR1 is SEHNR, CDR2 FQNEAQ, per germline (reference sequence). CDR3 in amino acids: CASSGVLAGAANEQFF. In DNA form, the CDR3 reads TGTGCCAGCAGCGGGGTCCTAGCGGGAGCTGCCAATGAGCAGTTCTTC.

This clone has only a few counts. This chain links TRBV7-9 with TRBJ1-4; no clear D gene. CDR1 is SEHNR and CDR2 is FQNEAQ in the germline V gene (reference sequence). Trimming pared 5 bases from V and 7 bases from J, leaving 11 bases between. This CDR3 has 13 residues. The CDR3 reads CASSLPLGEKLFF. CDR3 DNA sequence: TGTGCCAGCAGCCTACCCCTGGGTGAAAAACTGTTTTTT.

The genes are TRBV5-6 and TRBJ2-1, with TRBD2 matching over 8 bases. Germline loops: CDR1 SGHDT, CDR2 YYEEEE. After removal of 7 bases from V and 1 base from J, the junction contained 7 bases not matched to a gene. The CDR3 is made up of 15 amino acids. The DNA for the CDR3 is TGTGCCAGCGGATATTCTAGCGGGTCCTACAATGAGCAGTTCTTC. It specifies CASGYSSGSYNEQFF.

The genes are TRBV7-6 and TRBJ2-7, with TRBD1 matching 7 bases. Trimming took 4 bases from V and 3 from J; bases not matched to a gene: 3. Looked up from germline, CDR1 is SGHVS and CDR2 is FNYEAQ. The CDR3 has 13 amino acids. CDR3 amino acids: CASSSGQFYEQYF. The CDR3 DNA sequence: TGTGCCAGCAGCTCGGGACAGTTCTACGAGCAGTACTTC.

The chain employs TRBV10-3 and TRBJ2-7; D uncertain. Germline V gene data show CDR1 as ENHRY and CDR2 as SYGVKD. The V and J ends lost 3 bases and 0 bases respectively, with 6 bases between them. The CDR3 covers 13 residues. This CDR3 is CAISDERSYEQYF. CDR3 coding DNA: TGTGCCATCAGTGACGAGCGCTCCTACGAGCAGTACTTC.

This rearrangement joins TRBV6-5 to TRBJ2-2, with 8 bases matching TRBD1. There are 14 residues in the CDR3. Per the germline V gene, CDR1 is MNHEY and CDR2 is SVGAGI. J lost 5 bases, V lost 6 bases, and 5 bases had no gene match. The CDR3 here is CASSYDRGTGELFF. CDR3 in DNA: TGTGCCAGCAGCTACGACAGGGGTACCGGGGAGCTGTTTTTT.

The V call is TRBV27, the J call TRBJ2-2; TRBD2 agrees at 12 bases. Germline assignment: CDR1 MNHEY and CDR2 SMNVEV (reference sequence). V dropped 6 bases and J dropped 4; count of bases not matched to a gene: 6. This CDR3 is built from 16 residues. The DNA for the CDR3 is TGTGCCAGCAGACCACTAGCGGGAGGTGGCACCGGGGAGCTGTTTTTT. Its protein product is CASRPLAGGGTGELFF.

The V call is TRBV7-9, the J call TRBJ1-5, with a tentative D call TRBD1 (5 bases). V dropped 1 base and J dropped 0 bases, with 10 bases sitting between them. CDR1 and CDR2 from the germline V gene are SEHNR and FQNEAQ (reference sequence). The CDR3 is made up of 16 amino acids. The CDR3 sequence is CASSLGDGTSNQPQHF. The DNA for the CDR3 is TGTGCCAGCAGCTTAGGGGACGGAACTAGCAATCAGCCCCAGCATTTT. Full variable domain (rest looked up from reference TRBV7-9 and TRBJ1-5): DTGVSQNPRHKITKRGQNVTFRCDPISEHNRLYWYRQTLGQGPEFLTYFQNEAQLEKSRLLSDRFSAERPKGSFSTLEIQRTEQGDSAMYLCASSLGDGTSNQPQHFGDGTRLSIL.

There are a few counts of this clone. The V and J genes are TRBV9 and TRBJ1-1; no definite D call. CDR1 is SGDLS and CDR2 is YYNGEE in the germline V gene. V lost 4 bases, J lost 5 bases, and 15 bases lay in between. The CDR3 covers 14 residues. This CDR3 is CASSPDPVLTEAFF. CDR3 nucleotide sequence: TGTGCCAGCAGCCCTGACCCTGTTCTGACTGAAGCTTTCTTT.

As for this clone: This same CDR3 is encoded by further DNA sequences in the sample. The chain links TRBV7-9 to TRBJ2-7; D perhaps matches TRBD2 (6 bases). The CDR3 is 13 amino acids. Germline CDR1 and CDR2: SEHNR and FQNEAQ (reference sequence). The V and J ends lost 5 bases and 4 bases respectively, with 12 bases between them. DNA for the CDR3: TGTGCCAGCAGCCCGCGGGGCAAATACGAGCAGTACTTC. It specifies CASSPRGKYEQYF.

This chain joins TRBV12-2 and TRBJ2-1; TRBD2, the table's D call, lacks a check against the DNA. TRBV12-2 represents a pseudogene. The CDR3 loop spans 16 amino acids. CDR3 loop: CASRLPKGGSYNEQFF. The CDR3 nucleotides are TGTGCAAGTCGCTTACCCAAGGGGGGGTCCTACAATGAGCAGTTCTTC.

The CDR3, as DNA: TGTGCCAGCAGTTTTGGCCAGGGGATCGACGAGACCCAGTACTTC. This sequence encodes CASSFGQGIDETQYF. The rearrangement uses TRBV28 and TRBJ2-5; a weak D match, TRBD1 (6 bases). Germline CDR1 is MDHEN and CDR2 is SYDVKM. CDR3 length: 15 amino acids. The germline V and J ends were trimmed by 3 bases and 5 bases, with 16 bases remaining between them.

J is TRBJ2-1 and V is TRBV4-1, with TRBD2 matching 10 bases. The CDR3 spans 13 residues. Germline values: CDR1 MGHRA, CDR2 YSYEKL. The junction had 0 bases not matched to a gene; V was cut back by 3 bases and J by 7 bases. This CDR3 reads CASSQTSGNEQFF. The DNA for the CDR3 is TGCGCCAGCAGCCAGACTAGCGGGAATGAGCAGTTCTTC.

The chain combines TRBV11-2 with TRBJ2-7, with D possibly matching TRBD2 (5 bases). The length of the CDR3 is 16 residues. Trimming left V 4 bases short and J 0 bases short, with 16 bases between. CDR1 is SGHAT, CDR2 FQNNGV, per germline. The CDR3 reads CASSSSAGFSSYEQYF. As DNA, the CDR3 is TGTGCCAGCAGCTCGTCGGCGGGCTTTAGCTCCTACGAGCAGTACTTC.

There are a few counts of this clone. The chain joins TRBV19 to TRBJ1-1, with 7 bases lining up with TRBD1. The J segment lost 4 bases and the V segment lost 5 bases, leaving 16 bases of the junction unmatched. CDR1 and CDR2 from the germline V gene are LNHDA and SQIVND (reference sequence). CDR3 size: 17 residues. The CDR3 DNA reads TGTGCCAGTAGTGAGGGTTACCACGACAGGGCGGCCACTGAAGCTTTCTTT. As protein: CASSEGYHDRAATEAFF.

Comment on this clone: Other DNA sequences within the sample encode an identical CDR3. The genes are TRBV5-6 and TRBJ2-1; the D gene is possibly TRBD2 (5 bases). Germline loops: CDR1 SGHDT, CDR2 YYEEEE. Between the trimmed V and J ends, which lost 0 bases and 6 bases, there was a span of 7 bases. This CDR3 region has 13 residues. The CDR3 protein is CASSLVRGNEQFF. Here the CDR3 DNA reads TGTGCCAGCAGCTTGGTCCGGGGCAATGAGCAGTTCTTC.

This clone was observed a single time. V gene TRBV7-9 combines with J gene TRBJ2-3; D possibly matches TRBD1 or TRBD2 (5 bases each). The length of the CDR3 is 14 residues. V lost 5 bases and J 4 bases, leaving 13 bases between the germline ends. In germline, CDR1 is SEHNR, CDR2 FQNEAQ (reference sequence). CDR3 nucleotides: TGTGCCAGCAGCCGGGACCTAGTTTCAGATACGCAGTATTTT. This encodes CASSRDLVSDTQYF.

The CDR3 nucleotides are TGTGCCAGCAGCCCGACTTACCCAGATACGCAGTATTTT. Its translation is CASSPTYPDTQYF. V usage is TRBV7-9 and J usage is TRBJ2-3, with D unclear. CDR3 length: 13 residues. Trimming cost V 5 bases and J 4 bases, with 10 bases left between them. Germline V gives CDR1 SEHNR, CDR2 FQNEAQ (reference sequence).

This clone came up once. The rearrangement links TRBV29-1 to TRBJ2-5; 11 bases map to TRBD1. The better agreement between TRBJ2-7 and the DNA end casts doubt on the J call. The CDR3 is made up of 14 amino acids. CDR1 and CDR2 (germline): SQVTM, ANQGSEA. For the CDR3, the DNA is TGCAGCGTTCGTCCCGGGACAGGGGGCTACGAGCAGTACTTC. Translated: CSVRPGTGGYEQYF.

This chain links TRBV7-9 with TRBJ2-1; no definite D call. The CDR3 spans 14 residues. Germline V gives CDR1 SEHNR, CDR2 FQNEAQ (reference sequence). V was pared by 5 bases and J by 3 bases, with 11 bases between. The CDR3 nucleotides are TGTGCCAGCAGCCCGGTAGAGTACTACAATGAGCAGTTCTTC. The encoded protein is CASSPVEYYNEQFF.

This clone has a handful of counts. The rearrangement links TRBV7-8 to TRBJ2-5, with D unresolved. The V end lost 5 bases, the J end lost 3 bases, and 16 bases lay between the germline ends. CDR3 length equals 15 residues. Germline-derived CDR1 and CDR2 are SGHVS and FQNEAQ. CDR3 nucleotide sequence: TGTGCCAGCAGCCCTAGGGCAGACCTGGAAGAGACCCAGTACTTC. Encoded protein: CASSPRADLEETQYF.

The chain uses TRBV9 and TRBJ1-3, with 9 bases fitting TRBD1. Germline CDR1 and CDR2: SGDLS and YYNGEE. The V and J ends lost 4 bases and 5 bases, in that order; junction bases with no gene match: 13. CDR3 size: 17 residues. This chain's CDR3 is CASSTSGTGTPRNTIYF. CDR3 nucleotides: TGTGCCAGCAGCACATCCGGGACAGGGACACCCCGAAACACCATATATTTT.

This clone was seen only once. The chain carries TRBV11-2 and TRBJ2-2, with D perhaps matching TRBD1 or TRBD2 (5 bases each). The ends were cut back, 7 bases at V and 5 bases at J, with 26 bases in the middle. CDR1 is SGHAT, CDR2 FQNNGV, per germline. This CDR3 is built from 18 residues. Here the CDR3 reads CASTPPLSGTRGTGELFF. The CDR3 DNA sequence: TGTGCCAGCACCCCCCCTCTTTCCGGGACGAGGGGTACCGGGGAGCTGTTTTTT.